This TCR beta chain was captured by sequencing in a study of cytomegalovirus exposure and HLA in healthy donors listed by TCRdb under 2017. In terms of the full investigation: An earlier analysis of roughly 500 of the donors reported 250 to 350 Gb of sequence data and 117 million unique TCR beta sequences from 190 million or so T cells. Approximately 310 gigabases of sequencing data and around 87 million unique TCR sequences were included in an early release covering under 650 HLA-typed donors. Of the roughly 410 genotyped donors, approximately 81% were placed in the genetic ancestry cluster associated with self-reported Caucasian donors. The study was designed to test whether signatures of past pathogen exposure could be identified by cataloging public T cell receptors. The study used immunosequencing to profile the T cell repertoires of approximately 640 subjects and linked those repertoires to cytomegalovirus serostatus. In addition to the first cohort of 650 to 750 subjects, a separate validation cohort of 120 different subjects was used. To predict cytomegalovirus infection status, the study combined high-throughput TCR immunosequencing, statistical association of individual TCRs with disease status, and machine learning. A later analysis re-examined previously published TCR beta repertoires from roughly 720 donors and added high-resolution HLA genotyping to investigate patterns of TCR occurrence. The later analysis used no new phenotypic data to find candidate immune exposures, relying instead on TCR beta sequences and their occurrence across donors. An earlier analysis of approximately 580 of the donors used high-throughput TCR beta sequencing to judge whether each TCR beta V gene segment behaved as functional or pseudogenic. Donor age, sex, ethnicity and CMV serostatus were compiled together with the repertoire data. Genome-wide SNP genotypes for about 55% of the roughly 670 donors were used in a later genetic analysis, which treated that subset as a discovery cohort. Every discovery cohort repertoire had been produced on one sequencing platform. HLA typing covered class I and class II loci at four-digit resolution. Typing coverage varied by locus: roughly 629-640 donors for A, B, C, DRB1 and DQB1; approximately 520 for DQA1; approximately 610 for DPA1; approximately 450 for DPB1. Several DR-DQ haplotypes were treated as single units for association and clustering because of strong linkage in the cohort. Across approximately 400 genotyped donors of the cohort, an average of approximately 240,000 unique TCR beta nucleotide sequences per donor were sequenced, and 15% to 20% of those sequences were non-productive.

In total, approximately 700 healthy bone marrow donors made up the cohort. At the time of sampling, every cohort member was nominally healthy, though immune exposures that went unrecorded were likely present. The donor was CMV seronegative and belonged to the group of several hundred seronegative cohort members. Every donor gave a peripheral blood sample, and the peripheral blood mononuclear cells from that sample were used for TCR beta sequencing. The Qiagen DNeasy Blood Extraction Kit was used to extract genomic DNA from the blood cell samples. Here is what the overall study found, with its caveats: Because HLA typing was unavailable for some donors at each locus, only the typed subset was used in association tests. The cohort was sequenced for TCR beta chains only, and without alpha or paired-chain data the features that could be detected were limited. At a false discovery rate of 0.05, a later analysis linked 15,000 to 20,000 TCR beta sequences to specific HLA alleles. Across donors, most TCR sequences were observed very rarely, whereas some public TCRs were present in many individuals. The classifier was reported to diagnose cytomegalovirus status with high specificity and sensitivity in both the original cohort and the validation cohort. The presence/absence analyses assumed that sequencing depth was roughly uniform across donors, and that assumption may not be true. A later analysis reported that several top co-occurrence clusters appeared linked to parvovirus B19, influenza, CMV and Epstein-Barr virus. A total of 164 TCR beta chains were listed by the study as associated with cytomegalovirus. The sequencing pipeline was judged likely to have produced a cluster of highly shared sequence variants as a technical artifact. In a later analysis, HLA-associated TCR beta chains showed more clonal expansion and lower generation probabilities than non-associated chains that were equally common. A later genetic analysis associated a missense DCLRE1C variant with V-gene and J-gene trimming of TCR beta chains, and an independent cohort replicated the association. For the cohort, immune exposure information was limited to CMV serostatus. The earlier analysis of about 600 of the donors excluded 15 to 20 rarely observed V segments, including chromosome 9 orphons, because counts were too low. In a later analysis, most CMV-associated TCR beta chains were found to appear HLA-restricted, with HLA associations seemingly driven largely by CMV exposure. Correlated functional status among segregating V segments might be attributable to linkage disequilibrium, but an unknown experimental factor could not be ruled out. In an earlier analysis of about 540 of the donors, most TCR beta V segments were observed in productive rearrangements about 87% or about 30% of the time, broadly matching IMGT annotations. A further reported finding was that TCR beta sequences accurately predicted the HLA-A and HLA-B alleles for most subjects in the first cohort. In vitro tests confirmed that a few of the cytomegalovirus-associated TCR beta chains recognize cytomegalovirus antigens. In a later genetic analysis, fewer N-insertions in productive TCRs were reported among donors in an Asian-associated ancestry cluster than the approximately 710-donor mean. A later analysis found that TCR association rates varied across HLA loci, with DRB1 alleles showing the most associated TCRs and HLA-C alleles the fewest. Because the 87-base-pair reads could not distinguish some IMGT-functional V segments, including TRBV6-2 and TRBV6-3, those segments were excluded. The authors suggested that the approach could potentially be extended to other disease states and immunological phenotypes. Strong co-occurrence of HLA alleles, especially DR and DQ, made assigning TCR associations to individual alleles difficult.

Notes on this clone: This clone's antigen is unknown. No base qualities exist here, and no much larger clone lies one base off it.

Library construction relied on the immunoSEQ multiplex PCR assay. For the multiplex PCR, a mixture combining 60 forward primers for TCR Vbeta segments and 13 reverse primers for TCR Jbeta segments was used. A multiplex PCR assay on genomic DNA amplified the CDR3 region of rearranged TCR beta genes. The amplified TCR beta libraries were sequenced on the Illumina HiSeq System as 87-base-pair reads. In the authors' own workflow: Across the roughly 640 repertoires, a later analysis counted around 80 million unique TCR beta chains, 8.5 million to 12 million of which were shared by at least two donors. Raw reads were error-corrected and collapsed into unique sequences with a nearest-neighbor algorithm that merged closely related sequences to remove PCR and sequencing errors. CDR3 sequences were aligned to IMGT reference sequences to assign V, D and J gene segments. Each retained sequence needed at least a six-nucleotide match to both a V gene segment and a J gene segment. Rearrangements were classified as productive when the CDR3 lacked stop codons and remained in frame with V and J, and all other rearrangements were classified as non-productive. Following IMGT convention, CDR3 was defined as the stretch from the second conserved V-encoded cysteine to the conserved J-encoded phenylalanine. In an earlier analysis of just under 600 of the donors, sequences lacking an unambiguous match to a single V gene segment were excluded. An earlier analysis of 587 of the donors called V segments functional above 56.7% productive rearrangements and segregating when the between-donor standard deviation exceeded 5%. To diagnose cytomegalovirus status from the catalog of TCR beta chain sequences, a statistical classification framework was built. In a later analysis, TCR nucleotide sequences were compared against IMGT/GENE-DB human TR gene sequences so that V and J genes could be assigned. The TCRdist pipeline was used in a later analysis to assign CDR3 sequences and most-parsimonious VDJ recombination scenarios. A later analysis defined each TCR beta chain by its CDR3 amino acid sequence plus V-gene family, and excluded reads lacking a unique V-gene family. A later analysis removed 550 to 700 highly shared, low-generation-probability nucleotide sequences to deal with suspected cross-contamination and a sequencing artifact. In a later analysis, a clonal expansion index was calculated for each public chain from normalized within-repertoire ranks of inferred template counts. A later analysis computed generation probabilities with a VDJ recombination model fitted to out-of-frame rearrangements, and checked the results against IGoR. In a later analysis, TCR-TCR, TCR-HLA and TCR-CMV co-occurrence was scored with hypergeometric tests, and a repertoire-size bias correction was applied to TCR pairs. False discovery rates were estimated in a later analysis by permuting HLA or CMV assignments 20 times. A later analysis grouped co-occurring TCRs with DBSCAN, adding TCRdist sequence similarity when clustering within HLA-allele-positive subsets. Repertoires with fewer than 30,000 or more than 120,000 public chains, plus five repertoires with anomalous nucleotide sharing, were excluded from co-occurrence clustering. The clones in this table, taken by TCRdb from immuneACCESS, are in-frame only. Not every clone is retained; where verified, under half of the shortfall comes from an unresolved V gene, and the cause of the rest is unknown. D and trimming come from the DNA, and the V and J calls and clone size come from that table. For this sample the table gives 100,000 to 150,000 clones, of which roughly 80% were detected only once. The ten biggest clones cover around 3.6% of the sample.

CDR1 and CDR2 were assigned from the germline V gene (reference sequence) as LNHDA and SQIVND. From cysteine to phenylalanine, the CDR3 is 16 amino acids long. Of the read, only the CDR3 DNA is kept; its 48 bases are in frame from base 1. V sheds 5 bases and J sheds 1 base, leaving 16 bases between their ends. The source of this sequence is a man aged 30-40 years in good health and CMV-seronegative. Sequenced material: PBMCs. The chain is assembled from TRBV19 and TRBJ2-3; the D gene is possibly TRBD2, with 6 bases matching. The CDR3 reads CASSLQSTGGTDTQYF. The nucleotide sequence reads TGTGCCAGTAGTCTCCAGTCGACGGGGGGCACAGATACGCAGTATTTT.